The 18 T cell receptor beta chains below were found in one sample sequenced in a study of T cell repertoires in cytomegalovirus infection. Each CDR3 protein gets one entry after TCRdb re-called the reads with MiXCR. The sample yields 150,000 to 200,000 distinct CDR3 sequences, under 30% seen once. The sequencing sample was made of PBMCs. These TCRs come from a human donor in good health (CMV status not recorded). Some clones in this sample may be carry-over from other donors' samples.

V is TRBV2 and J is TRBJ2-7; possibly TRBD1 for D (5 bases). The V gene's germline CDR1 is SNHLY and CDR2 FYNNEI. The CDR3 runs 13 residues. V was shortened by 4 bases and J by 4 bases, with 11 bases between the two germline ends. The CDR3 nucleotides are TGTGCCAGCAGTGTTAGAAGGGGATACGAGCAGTACTTC. This sequence encodes CASSVRRGYEQYF. Complete variable domain (other parts from reference TRBV2 and TRBJ2-7): EPEVTQTPSHQVTQMGQEVILRCVPISNHLYFYWYRQILGQKVEFLVSFYNNEISEKSEIFDDQFSVERPDGSNFTLKIRSTKLEDSAMYFCASSVRRGYEQYFGPGTRLTVT.

A single count supports this clonotype. V and J are TRBV6-1 and TRBJ1-1; D remains ambiguous. V lost 5 bases to trimming and J lost 1 base, with 11 bases between them. Germline CDR1 MNHNS, CDR2 SASEGT. This CDR3 is built from 14 residues. CDR3 DNA sequence: TGTGCCAGCAGTTACGCGGAACCGAACACTGAAGCTTTCTTT. This gives the protein CASSYAEPNTEAFF.

The genes are TRBV7-9 and TRBJ2-7; D gene unclear. The germline V and J ends were trimmed by 5 bases and 3 bases, with 17 bases remaining between them. Looked up from germline, CDR1 is SEHNR and CDR2 is FQNEAQ (reference sequence). This CDR3 is 15 amino acids long. CDR3 residues: CASSDAGSSSYEQYF. CDR3 in DNA: TGTGCCAGCAGCGACGCAGGCAGCTCGAGCTACGAGCAGTACTTC.

This clonotype was observed a handful of times. The chain couples TRBV25-1 to TRBJ2-1; TRBD2 agrees at 13 bases. The J segment lost 5 bases and the V segment lost 8 bases, leaving 3 bases of the junction unmatched. CDR1 is MGHDK, CDR2 SYGVNS, per germline. CDR3 length equals 14 residues. The CDR3 loop is CASEGLAGNNEQFF. The CDR3 nucleotides are TGTGCCAGCGAGGGACTAGCGGGAAACAATGAGCAGTTCTTC.

This clonotype has more than one count but fewer than ten. The chain couples TRBV7-6 to TRBJ1-2; no reliable D call. This CDR3 comprises 12 residues. Trimming took 1 base from V and 6 from J, leaving 6 bases between them. Germline values: CDR1 SGHVS, CDR2 FNYEAQ. The CDR3: CASSLVSDGYTF. The CDR3 DNA reads as TGTGCCAGCAGCTTAGTGTCCGATGGCTACACCTTC. The full variable domain, completed using reference TRBV7-6 and TRBJ1-2, is GAGVSQSPRYKVTKRGQDVALRCDPISGHVSLYWYRQALGQGPEFLTYFNYEAQQDKSGLPNDRFSAERPEGSISTLTIQRTEQRDSAMYRCASSLVSDGYTFGSGTRLTVV.

V gene TRBV19 combines with J gene TRBJ2-2, with 11 bases aligning to TRBD1. V was clipped by 3 bases and J by 5 bases; unmatched bases: 11. CDR1 is LNHDA and CDR2 is SQIVND in the germline V gene (reference sequence). The CDR3 sequence is 18 residues long. In DNA, the CDR3 is TGTGCCAGTAGTATGGAGAGGACAGGGGGCGCGGTTACCGGGGAGCTGTTTTTT. Protein product: CASSMERTGGAVTGELFF.

This clonotype was seen a handful of times. This chain links TRBV4-1 with TRBJ1-3; 10 nucleotides agree with TRBD1. The trim removed 1 base at V and 1 base at J, leaving 4 bases unmatched. Germline-derived CDR1 and CDR2 are MGHRA and YSYEKL. This CDR3 has 17 amino acids. The CDR3 here is CASSQGQGAGSGNTIYF. CDR3 bases: TGCGCCAGCAGCCAAGGACAGGGGGCGGGATCTGGAAACACCATATATTTT.

This chain connects TRBV28 to TRBJ1-6; D is unresolved. The CDR3 consists of 13 residues. Germline lookup yields CDR1 MDHEN and CDR2 SYDVKM. V lost 11 bases to trimming and J lost 7 bases, with 15 bases between them. The CDR3 DNA follows: TGTGCCTCCTGGAGCGCAATAAATTCACCCCTCCACTTT. Translating gives CASWSAINSPLHF.

The gene calls are TRBV19 and TRBJ1-5; the D is unclear. V lost 5 bases, J lost 5 bases, and 16 bases lay in between. There are 15 residues in the CDR3. Germline values: CDR1 LNHDA, CDR2 SQIVND (reference sequence). The DNA for the CDR3 is TGTGCCAGTAGTCTCGGCCCGCTTCGGGATCAGCCCCAGCATTTT. Amino acids: CASSLGPLRDQPQHF.

The J gene is TRBJ2-7, the V gene TRBV6-1, with 8 bases identical to TRBD1. The V and J ends lost 7 bases and 2 bases, in that order; junction bases with no gene match: 7. The germline gives CDR1 MNHNS, CDR2 SASEGT. The CDR3 extends over 14 amino acids. The CDR3, as DNA: TGTGCCAGCATCGGCGACAGGGGTACCTACGAGCAGTACTTC. This sequence encodes CASIGDRGTYEQYF.

This sequence joins TRBV9 and TRBJ1-1; TRBD1 might be the D (6 bases). Germline V gene sequence: CDR1 SGDLS, CDR2 YYNGEE. V shed 7 bases and J shed 2 bases, with 21 bases lying between them. The CDR3 runs to 16 residues. CDR3 loop: CASAVDYRARNTEAFF. CDR3 sequence (DNA): TGTGCCAGCGCCGTCGATTACAGGGCGCGTAACACTGAAGCTTTCTTT.

This clonotype was counted only a few times. The V call is TRBV7-9, the J call TRBJ1-5, with D unclear. Germline V gives CDR1 SEHNR, CDR2 FQNEAQ (reference sequence). Trimming pared 5 bases from V and 3 bases from J, leaving 14 bases between. This CDR3 is 15 amino acids long. For the CDR3, the DNA is TGTGCCAGCAGCCCAGCCGGGAGGGACAATCAGCCCCAGCATTTT. As protein: CASSPAGRDNQPQHF.

This clonotype has just a few counts. The chain has TRBV20-1 and TRBJ2-5, with D possibly matching TRBD1 (6 bases). V lost 6 bases and J lost 5, with 22 bases in between. This CDR3 is 15 amino acids long. Germline CDR1 is DFQATT and CDR2 is SNEGSKA (reference sequence). This CDR3 is CSAIQGGKKGETQYF. In DNA form, the CDR3 reads TGCAGTGCCATCCAAGGGGGAAAAAAGGGGGAGACCCAGTACTTC.

In its sample, this clonotype was seen many times. This sequence joins TRBV29-1 and TRBJ1-2; perhaps TRBD1 as D (6 bases). Germline V gene lookup returns CDR1 SQVTM and CDR2 ANQGSEA. There are 16 residues in the CDR3. Trimming pared 5 bases from V and 3 bases from J, leaving 22 bases between. CDR3 bases: TGCAGCGTTTACGGGACAAGGACAATATATGACTATGGCTACACCTTC. It encodes CSVYGTRTIYDYGYTF.

This clonotype has a handful of counts. CDR3 bases: TGTGCCAGCAGCTTGTCGTCGGGACTAACCTACGAGCAGTACTTC. Residues: CASSLSSGLTYEQYF. The chain joins TRBV5-4 to TRBJ2-7; 7 bases fit TRBD2. CDR1 and CDR2 (germline): SGHNT, YYREEE (reference sequence). The CDR3 sequence is 15 residues long. V was clipped by 1 base and J by 2 bases; unmatched bases: 6.

Comments on this clonotype: One junction end disagrees with the germline gene, perhaps due to a read error. This chain connects TRBV5-4 to TRBJ2-1; no clear D. The CDR3 extends over 12 amino acids. Germline values: CDR1 SGHNT, CDR2 YYREEE (reference sequence). The CDR3 loop is CASSLELSSMVF. Written as DNA, the CDR3 is TGTGCCAGCAGCTTGGAACTTTCGTCGATGGTCTTC. Drawing the rest from reference TRBV5-4 and TRBJ2-1, the complete variable domain is ETGVTQSPTHLIKTRGQQVTLRCSSQSGHNTVSWYQQALGQGPQFIFQYYREEENGRGNFPPRFSGLQFPNYSSELNVNALELDDSALYLCASSLELSSMVFGPGTRLTVL.

This clonotype has just a few counts. V usage is TRBV5-1 and J usage is TRBJ2-1, with 9 nucleotides matching TRBD1. Germline CDR1 is SGHRS and CDR2 is YFSETQ. CDR3 length equals 14 residues. Trimming at V came to 7 bases and at J to 5 bases, leaving 7 bases not matched to a gene. The CDR3 DNA follows: TGCGCCAGCTTCCGGGACAGGGCTGACAATGAGCAGTTCTTC. Translated, it gives CASFRDRADNEQFF.

The gene calls are TRBV20-1 and TRBJ2-1; possible D gene TRBD2, 6 bases. The CDR3 length is 15 residues. The V end lost 3 bases, the J end lost 1 base, and 13 bases lay between the germline ends. Per germline, CDR1 DFQATT and CDR2 SNEGSKA (reference sequence). CDR3 bases: TGCAGTGCTAGTGGGGGGACGAGGTCCTACAATGAGCAGTTCTTC. It is translated as CSASGGTRSYNEQFF.